This T cell receptor (beta chain) stems from a study of shared clonotypes between healthy human individuals. This CDR3 has 15 residues. Trimming cost V 3 bases and J 2 bases, with 8 bases left between them. The germline V gene has CDR1 MNHEY and CDR2 SMNVEV (reference sequence). As defined, naive CD8 cells were CD45RO-negative and positively selected for CCR7, with terminally differentiated effector memory CD45RA+ cells excluded. Comment on this clone: At the DNA level, this CDR3 is encoded by other sequences in the same sample as well.

The table came from immunoSEQ multiplex PCR; TCRdb's copy has only in-frame clones and leaves some out. The data show roughly 2.1 million clones, roughly 91% seen once. This TCR was recovered from a man aged 18 to 35 in good health. Some clones in this sample may be carry-over from other donors' samples. Specimen: naive CD8+ T cells from PBMCs. The V call is TRBV27, the J call TRBJ2-6; the D gene is possibly TRBD2 (6 bases). CDR3 DNA: TGTGCCAGCAGTTTGCGGGGAGCTGGGGCCAACGTCCTGACTTTC. This sequence encodes CASSLRGAGANVLTF.